This TCR beta chain was sequenced during a study of tumor and adjacent non-tumor tissue in lung cancer. CDR3 length: 14 amino acids. Germline CDR1 is DFQATT and CDR2 is SNEGSKA (reference sequence). Deletions cut 7 bases from V and 1 base from J, with 17 bases between. A modified ARM-PCR protocol with three rounds of nested PCR amplified TCRbeta. One entry per CDR3 protein results from TCRdb running MiXCR on the multiplex PCR reads. Here the sample spans roughly 44,000 distinct CDR3 sequences, roughly three fifths being singletons. RNA was extracted from bulk tissue without any cell sorting. Distant lung tissue was collected more than 3 cm away from the tumor edge.

Sequenced input: distant non-tumor lung tissue. The J gene is TRBJ2-7, the V gene TRBV20-1; D is possibly TRBD2 (5 bases). The TCR sequence derives from a middle-aged woman with non-small cell lung cancer. In nucleotides, the CDR3 is TGCAGTGTCCCCGGTGATGGGAGTTCCTACGAGCAGTACTTC. As protein: CSVPGDGSSYEQYF.